Listed below are T cell receptor beta chains from one sample, sequenced in a study of blood T cell repertoires in COVID-19. Method: immunoSEQ multiplex PCR; TCRdb's copy keeps in-frame clones and lacks some. The table lists 400,000 to 500,000 clones, roughly 90% of them singletons. The sample was PBMCs or T cells enriched from blood (not recorded which). These receptors were taken from a woman aged 18-30 years who had been exposed to COVID-19. Both conserved end residues are part of each CDR3. Each record gives: clone size, V gene, J gene, D gene, CDR3 DNA, CDR3 protein. A D gene is named only where the DNA matches it firmly. The size of a clone is reported for some rows only, either as once, few or many, or as a class for expanded clones.

size: few
V: TRBV2
J: TRBJ2-7
D: -
DNA: TGTGCCAGCACCCGAGACAGCATCTCCTACGAGCAGTACTTC
CDR3: CASTRDSISYEQYF

size: -
V: TRBV7-9
J: TRBJ2-1
D: -
DNA: TGTGCCAGCAGCTTGAATGCAGGGTCGACTTCCTGGGATGAGCAGTTCTTC
CDR3: CASSLNAGSTSWDEQFF

size: -
V: TRBV2
J: TRBJ2-2
D: TRBD2
DNA: TGTGCCAGCACGCCACTAGCGGGAGTTGGGGAGCTGTTTTTT
CDR3: CASTPLAGVGELFF

size: -
V: TRBV5-1
J: TRBJ2-2
D: TRBD2
DNA: TGCGCCAGCAGCTTGGAAGGACTAGCGGGGGGCGCCGGGGAGCTGTTTTTT
CDR3: CASSLEGLAGGAGELFF

size: -
V: TRBV2
J: TRBJ2-1
D: -
DNA: TGTGCCAGCAGGGACTGGTACAATGAGCAGTTCTTC
CDR3: CASRDWYNEQFF

size: once
V: TRBV6-5
J: TRBJ1-1
D: TRBD1
DNA: TGTGCCAGCAGGGACTCGACAGGGTTTGACACTGAAGCTTTCTTT
CDR3: CASRDSTGFDTEAFF

size: -
V: TRBV25-1
J: TRBJ2-5
D: -
DNA: TGTGCCAGCAGTGAATACGGGACCCAGTACTTC
CDR3: CASSEYGTQYF

size: -
V: TRBV28
J: TRBJ2-7
D: TRBD2
DNA: TGTGCCAGCAGTTTAGGGGTCCTAGCGGGGACGTCTGATGAGCAGTACTTC
CDR3: CASSLGVLAGTSDEQYF

size: -
V: TRBV28
J: TRBJ2-7
D: -
DNA: TGTGCCAGCAGTGCCGGGATCGAATTTATCGAGCAGTACTTC
CDR3: CASSAGIEFIEQYF

size: few
V: TRBV19
J: TRBJ1-5
D: -
DNA: TGTGCCAGTAGTAAGTCGGAGGGCCCCGGCAATCAGCCCCAGCATTTT
CDR3: CASSKSEGPGNQPQHF

size: -
V: TRBV7-3
J: TRBJ1-5
D: -
DNA: TGTGCCAGCAGCTTAAAGTACATGATCAATCAGCCCCAGCATTTT
CDR3: CASSLKYMINQPQHF

size: -
V: TRBV29-1
J: TRBJ2-7
D: -
DNA: TGCAGCGTATCCATTGGGGGCAGTGGATTGGAGCAGTACTTC
CDR3: CSVSIGGSGLEQYF

size: -
V: TRBV2
J: TRBJ2-1
D: TRBD1
DNA: TGTGCCAGCAGGGAACGGGACAGGCCGGAGCAGTTCTTC
CDR3: CASRERDRPEQFF

size: few
V: TRBV18
J: TRBJ2-7
D: -
DNA: TGTGCCAGCTCAGACCCTCAGGCCTACGAGCAGTACTTC
CDR3: CASSDPQAYEQYF

size: -
V: TRBV4-3
J: TRBJ2-1
D: TRBD2
DNA: TGCGCCAGCAGCCGGGAGACTAGCGCGATTTACAATGAGCAGTTCTTC
CDR3: CASSRETSAIYNEQFF

size: -
V: TRBV11-2
J: TRBJ2-1
D: -
DNA: TGTGCCAGCAGTTCTCCCGGGACTCGGGTGGTCTTC
CDR3: CASSSPGTRVVF

size: -
V: TRBV19
J: TRBJ1-2
D: -
DNA: TGTGCCAGTAGTCCCGACCGGGACACCCACCGGGGCTACACCTTC
CDR3: CASSPDRDTHRGYTF

size: -
V: TRBV5-1
J: TRBJ2-1
D: TRBD2
DNA: TGCGCCAGCAGCCGGCTAGCGGAAAACAATGAGCAGTTCTTC
CDR3: CASSRLAENNEQFF

size: -
V: TRBV14
J: TRBJ1-2
D: -
DNA: TGTGCCAGCAGCCAAGTGAGGGAGCGGGATGGCTACACCTTC
CDR3: CASSQVRERDGYTF

size: -
V: TRBV7-9
J: TRBJ1-6
D: -
DNA: TGTGCCAGCAGCACCAGGGGCTTGTCGTCGTCCTATAATTCACCCCTCCACTTT
CDR3: CASSTRGLSSSYNSPLHF

size: -
V: TRBV28
J: TRBJ1-6
D: TRBD1
DNA: TGTGCCAGCAGTCCCGGGACAGGATATAATTCACCCCTCCACTTT
CDR3: CASSPGTGYNSPLHF

size: -
V: TRBV7-9
J: TRBJ2-7
D: -
DNA: TGTGCCAGCAGCTTTGAAAGCTCCTACGAGCAATACTTC
CDR3: CASSFESSYEQYF

size: -
V: TRBV28
J: TRBJ2-2
D: TRBD2
DNA: TGTGCCAGCAGTTCCCCTGGACTAGCGGGGAACACCGGGGAGCTGTTTTTT
CDR3: CASSSPGLAGNTGELFF

size: -
V: TRBV9
J: TRBJ2-1
D: TRBD2
DNA: TGTGCCAGCAGCGAGACCGGGACTAGCCGGGGCAATGAGCAGTTCTTC
CDR3: CASSETGTSRGNEQFF

size: -
V: TRBV9
J: TRBJ2-1
D: -
DNA: TGTGCCAGCAGCGTAGAACAGGTGGGTTACAATGAGCAGTTCTTC
CDR3: CASSVEQVGYNEQFF

size: -
V: TRBV30
J: TRBJ2-1
D: TRBD2
DNA: TGTGCCTGGAACGGCGGGACTAGCGGGGGGGCAAATGAGCAGTTCTTC
CDR3: CAWNGGTSGGANEQFF

size: -
V: TRBV7-9
J: TRBJ2-7
D: -
DNA: TGTGCCAGCAGCTTAGGCAGGGACGAGCAGTACTTC
CDR3: CASSLGRDEQYF

size: once
V: TRBV29-1
J: TRBJ2-7
D: -
DNA: TGCAGCGTTGAAGATCCTAGGTCCGAGCAGTACTTC
CDR3: CSVEDPRSEQYF

size: -
V: TRBV4-2
J: TRBJ2-7
D: TRBD1
DNA: TGTGCCAGCAGCCAAGGACCGGGACAGGGTTTTTCCTACGAGCAGTACTTC
CDR3: CASSQGPGQGFSYEQYF

size: -
V: TRBV28
J: TRBJ1-3
D: TRBD1
DNA: TGTGCCAGCAGCTCAGGGGGCTTGGGCTCTGGAAACACCATATATTTT
CDR3: CASSSGGLGSGNTIYF

size: -
V: TRBV5-6
J: TRBJ2-3
D: TRBD1
DNA: TGTGCCAGCAGCTTGGAAGGGACAGGGATTCGCACAGATACGCAGTATTTT
CDR3: CASSLEGTGIRTDTQYF

size: -
V: TRBV19
J: TRBJ2-7
D: TRBD1
DNA: TGTGCCAGTAGTATTAACAGGGGAAGCTCCTACGAGCAGTACTTC
CDR3: CASSINRGSSYEQYF

size: -
V: TRBV9
J: TRBJ1-2
D: TRBD1
DNA: TGTGCCAGTCATCCGGGACAGGGGGGTGGCTACACCTTC
CDR3: CASHPGQGGGYTF

size: -
V: TRBV18
J: TRBJ1-5
D: TRBD1
DNA: TGTGCCAGCTCACCAACGAAACAGGGGAATCAGCCCCAGCATTTT
CDR3: CASSPTKQGNQPQHF

size: -
V: TRBV5-1
J: TRBJ2-2
D: -
DNA: TGCGCCAGCAGCTTGTCAGGTATCCCCCGAACCGGGGAGCTGTTTTTT
CDR3: CASSLSGIPRTGELFF

size: -
V: TRBV28
J: TRBJ1-6
D: -
DNA: TGTGCCAGCAGTTTATTCCCAGTTTCACCCCTCCACTTT
CDR3: CASSLFPVSPLHF

size: -
V: TRBV7-3
J: TRBJ2-1
D: -
DNA: TGTGCCAGCAGCTCCAGGGGCGGTGAGCAGTTCTTC
CDR3: CASSSRGGEQFF

size: -
V: TRBV2
J: TRBJ1-5
D: -
DNA: TGTGCCAGCCGCCGCAGTAGTGCAGGGTCCACTCAGCCCCAGCATTTT
CDR3: CASRRSSAGSTQPQHF

size: -
V: TRBV19
J: TRBJ2-7
D: -
DNA: TGTGCCAGTAGTGATAGGGGCGAGCAGTACTTC
CDR3: CASSDRGEQYF

size: few
V: TRBV5-1
J: TRBJ2-1
D: TRBD2
DNA: TGCGCCAGCAGCTTTAGCGGGAGCGGGGGCAATGAGCAGTTCTTC
CDR3: CASSFSGSGGNEQFF